This T cell receptor beta chain was sequenced in a study of T cells in Graves' hyperthyroidism and ophthalmopathy. The CDR3 has 14 amino acids. Germline CDR1 is SGDLS and CDR2 is YYNGEE. The V end was cut by 5 bases, the J end by 6 bases, with 12 bases between. Using RNA transcripts as the source, TCR beta CDR3 regions were amplified. An initial round of RT-PCR targeting the TCR CDR3 relied on the HTBI primer set. In TCRdb, the multiplex PCR reads were re-called with MiXCR into one record per CDR3 protein. The repertoire holds about 700,000 distinct CDR3 sequences, with nearly 45% as singletons. This clonotype was counted between two and nine times.

The receptor comes from an adult man with Graves' disease, either hyperthyroidism or ophthalmopathy (not recorded which). The chain employs TRBV9 and TRBJ1-6; D perhaps matches TRBD1 (5 bases). The sample taken for sequencing was peripheral blood or thyroid tissue (not recorded which). CDR3: CASRAPGTNSPLHF. CDR3 nucleotides: TGTGCCAGCAGAGCTCCCGGGACTAATTCACCCCTCCACTTT.